This entry concerns a single T cell receptor (beta chain). As processed by the authors: From reference gene primer amplification, estimates of nucleated cell counts were derived. Sequencing was performed with immunoSEQ multiplex PCR; in TCRdb, only in-frame clones are kept and a portion is missing. V, J and clone size are those of that table, while D and trimming were read from the DNA. The table records under 350,000 clones, 70% to 90% of them present only once. These data originate in a study of blood T cell repertoires in COVID-19. About the research overall: Both acute and convalescent COVID-19 samples were obtained from the United States, Italy and Spain.

In terms of age and location, participants ranged from roughly 18 to 90 years and lived in under 30 US areas. Germline V gene sequence: CDR1 MNHEY, CDR2 SMNVEV (reference sequence). The CDR3 runs to 15 residues. Germline trimming cut 3 bases from V and 1 base from J; bases unmatched to any gene: 3. This sequence was found in a man aged 25-40 years who had recovered from COVID-19. The V call is TRBV27, the J call TRBJ2-3, with TRBD2 identical over 8 bases. Sequenced sample: PBMCs or T cells enriched from blood (not recorded which). The CDR3 reads CASSFPGGGTDTQYF. CDR3 DNA sequence: TGTGCCAGCAGTTTTCCGGGGGGGGGCACAGATACGCAGTATTTT.